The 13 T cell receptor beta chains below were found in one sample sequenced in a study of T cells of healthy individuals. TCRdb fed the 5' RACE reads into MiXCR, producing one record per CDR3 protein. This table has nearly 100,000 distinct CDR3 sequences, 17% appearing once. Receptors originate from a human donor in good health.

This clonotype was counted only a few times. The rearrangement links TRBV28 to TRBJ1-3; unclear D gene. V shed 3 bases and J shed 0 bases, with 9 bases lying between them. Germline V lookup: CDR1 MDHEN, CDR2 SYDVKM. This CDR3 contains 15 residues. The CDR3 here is CASSFVAASGNTIYF. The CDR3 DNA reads TGTGCCAGCAGTTTTGTGGCTGCCTCTGGAAACACCATATATTTT.

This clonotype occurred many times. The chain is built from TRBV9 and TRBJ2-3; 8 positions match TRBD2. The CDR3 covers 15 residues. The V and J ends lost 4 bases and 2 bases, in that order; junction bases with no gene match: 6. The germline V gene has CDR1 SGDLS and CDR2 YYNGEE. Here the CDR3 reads CASSSTGGHTDTQYF. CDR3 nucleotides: TGTGCCAGCAGCTCGACGGGGGGGCACACAGATACGCAGTATTTT. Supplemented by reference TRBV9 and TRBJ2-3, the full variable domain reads DSGVTQTPKHLITATGQRVTLRCSPRSGDLSVYWYQQSLDQGLQFLIQYYNGEERAKGNILERFSAQQFPDLHSELNLSSLELGDSALYFCASSSTGGHTDTQYFGPGTRLTVL.

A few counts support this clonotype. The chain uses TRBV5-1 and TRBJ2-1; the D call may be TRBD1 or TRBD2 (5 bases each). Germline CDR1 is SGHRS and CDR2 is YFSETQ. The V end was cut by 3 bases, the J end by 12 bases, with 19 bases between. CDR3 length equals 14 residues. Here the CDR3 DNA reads TGCGCCAGCAGCTCATCGGGGCCGCTTGGGGGGCAGTTCTTC. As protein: CASSSSGPLGGQFF. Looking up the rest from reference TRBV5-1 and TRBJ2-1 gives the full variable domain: KAGVTQTPRYLIKTRGQQVTLSCSPISGHRSVSWYQQTPGQGLQFLFEYFSETQRNKGNFPGRFSGRQFSNSRSEMNVSTLELGDSALYLCASSSSGPLGGQFFGPGTRLTVL.

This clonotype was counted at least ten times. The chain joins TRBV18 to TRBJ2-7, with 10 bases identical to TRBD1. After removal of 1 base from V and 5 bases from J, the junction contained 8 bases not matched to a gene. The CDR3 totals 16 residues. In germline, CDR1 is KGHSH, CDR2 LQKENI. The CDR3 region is CASSPLPGTGVHEQYF. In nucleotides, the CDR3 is TGTGCCAGCTCACCACTCCCCGGGACAGGGGTGCACGAGCAGTACTTC. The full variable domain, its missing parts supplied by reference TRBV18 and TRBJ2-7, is NAGVMQNPRHLVRRRGQEARLRCSPMKGHSHVYWYRQLPEEGLKFMVYLQKENIIDESGMPKERFSAEFPKEGPSILRIQQVVRGDSAAYFCASSPLPGTGVHEQYFGPGTRLTVT.

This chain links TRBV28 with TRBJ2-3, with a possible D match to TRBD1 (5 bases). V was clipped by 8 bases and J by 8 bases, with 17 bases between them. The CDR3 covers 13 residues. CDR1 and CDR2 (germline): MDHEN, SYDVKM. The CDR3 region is CASSVPGQPTQYF. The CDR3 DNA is TGTGCCAGCTCTGTTCCAGGGCAGCCTACGCAGTATTTT.

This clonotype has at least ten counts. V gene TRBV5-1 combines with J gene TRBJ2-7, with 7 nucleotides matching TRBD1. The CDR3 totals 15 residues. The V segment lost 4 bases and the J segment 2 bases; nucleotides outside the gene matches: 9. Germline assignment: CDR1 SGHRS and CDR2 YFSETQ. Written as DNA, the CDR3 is TGCGCCAGCAGCAGAAGGGGGACAGCCACCTACGAGCAGTACTTC. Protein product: CASSRRGTATYEQYF.

The CDR3 here is CSALRQAYEQYF. CDR3 DNA: TGCAGTGCTCTACGACAAGCCTACGAGCAGTACTTC. The chain links TRBV20-1 to TRBJ2-7; D not certain. CDR1 and CDR2 (germline): DFQATT, SNEGSKA (reference sequence). The V gene lost 5 bases and the J gene lost 2 bases, with 10 bases spanning the gap. The CDR3 runs 12 residues.

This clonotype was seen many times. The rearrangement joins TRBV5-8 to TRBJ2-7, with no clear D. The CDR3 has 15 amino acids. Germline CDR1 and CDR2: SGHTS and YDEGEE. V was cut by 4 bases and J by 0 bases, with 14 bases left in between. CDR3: CASSHRLMSSYEQYF. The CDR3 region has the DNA TGTGCCAGCAGCCACCGTCTGATGAGCTCCTACGAGCAGTACTTC.

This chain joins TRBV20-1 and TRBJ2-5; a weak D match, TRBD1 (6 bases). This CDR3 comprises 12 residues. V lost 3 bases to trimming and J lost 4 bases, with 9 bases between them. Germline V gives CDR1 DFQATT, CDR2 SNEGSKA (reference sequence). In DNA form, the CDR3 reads TGCAGTGCTAGGGACAGAGGAGAGACCCAGTACTTC. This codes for CSARDRGETQYF.

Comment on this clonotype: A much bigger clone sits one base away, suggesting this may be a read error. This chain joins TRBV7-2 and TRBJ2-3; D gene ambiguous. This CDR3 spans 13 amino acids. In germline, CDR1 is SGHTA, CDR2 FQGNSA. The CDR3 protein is CVSSLAVKDTQYF. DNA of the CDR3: TGTGTCAGCAGCTTAGCAGTAAAAGATACGCAGTATTTT.

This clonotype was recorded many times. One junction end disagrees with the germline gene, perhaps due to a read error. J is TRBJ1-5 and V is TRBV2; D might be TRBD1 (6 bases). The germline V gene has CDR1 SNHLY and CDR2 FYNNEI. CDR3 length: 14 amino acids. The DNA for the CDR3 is TGTGCCAGCAGGGAAGGCAGGGGCGATGAATCCCAGCATTTT. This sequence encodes CASREGRGDESQHF.

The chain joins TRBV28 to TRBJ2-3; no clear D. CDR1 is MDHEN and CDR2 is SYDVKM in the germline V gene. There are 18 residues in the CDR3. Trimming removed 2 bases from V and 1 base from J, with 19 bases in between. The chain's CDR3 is CASSLGAASWKGTDTQYF. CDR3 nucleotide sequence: TGTGCCAGCAGTTTAGGCGCGGCGAGTTGGAAGGGCACAGATACGCAGTATTTT.

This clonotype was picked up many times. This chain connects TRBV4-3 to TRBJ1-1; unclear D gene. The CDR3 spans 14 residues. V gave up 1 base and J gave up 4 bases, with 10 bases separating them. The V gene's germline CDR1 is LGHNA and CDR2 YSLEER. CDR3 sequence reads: CASSQGPHITEAFF. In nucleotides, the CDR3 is TGCGCCAGCAGCCAAGGTCCCCACATCACTGAAGCTTTCTTT.